This TCR beta chain emerged from a study of T-cell memory formation after mild COVID-19. General observations from the study: CD4+ clones that contracted lay mainly in CM and EM; CD8+ ones lay in EMRA.

5'RACE with constant-segment primers built TCRalpha and TCRbeta cDNA libraries with UMIs. TCRdb fed the 5' RACE reads into MiXCR, producing one record per CDR3 protein. The sample lists some 48,000 distinct CDR3 sequences; 12% were seen once. This clonotype turned up a few times. What it binds is not known. From germline, CDR1 is LGHNA and CDR2 YSLEER. V lost 1 base and J 5 bases, leaving 14 bases between the germline ends. The CDR3 contains 15 residues. The specimen was PBMCs or a T cell subset sorted from them (not recorded which). The source is a man younger than 35 who had mild COVID-19 (a few samples of this study predate the infection). Cell type and time point are not known. The rearrangement uses TRBV4-3 and TRBJ2-5; perhaps TRBD2 as D (5 bases). The CDR3 coding sequence is TGCGCCAGCAGCCAAGGGACGGTGTCGGGGGAGACCCAGTACTTC. This sequence encodes CASSQGTVSGETQYF.